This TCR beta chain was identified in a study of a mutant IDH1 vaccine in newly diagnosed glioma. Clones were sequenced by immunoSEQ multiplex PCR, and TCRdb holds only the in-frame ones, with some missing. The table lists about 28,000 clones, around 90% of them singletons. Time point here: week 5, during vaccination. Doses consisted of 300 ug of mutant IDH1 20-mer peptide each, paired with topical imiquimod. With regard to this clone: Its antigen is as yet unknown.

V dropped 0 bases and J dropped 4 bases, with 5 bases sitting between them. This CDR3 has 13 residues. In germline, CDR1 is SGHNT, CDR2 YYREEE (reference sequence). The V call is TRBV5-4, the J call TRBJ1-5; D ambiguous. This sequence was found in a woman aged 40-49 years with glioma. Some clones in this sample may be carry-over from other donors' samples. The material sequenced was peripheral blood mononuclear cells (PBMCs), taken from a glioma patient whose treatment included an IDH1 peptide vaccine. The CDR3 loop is CASSLDPNQPQHF. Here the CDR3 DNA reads TGTGCCAGCAGCTTGGACCCAAATCAGCCCCAGCATTTT.